The entry below gives a single T cell receptor (beta chain) sequence along with its context. Original processing notes: Reference gene primer amplification in the assay estimated nucleated cell counts. Sequenced by immunoSEQ multiplex PCR; TCRdb stores in-frame clones only, minus some. That table is the source of V, J and clone size, and D and trimming were worked out from the DNA. The sample includes under 110,000 clones, roughly nine tenths seen only once; the top ten take 17%. This specimen belongs to a study of blood T cell repertoires in COVID-19. At the level of the study: Italy, Spain and the United States were the sources of the convalescent and acute COVID-19 samples.

The CDR3 spans 14 residues. Germline V lookup: CDR1 SGHAT, CDR2 FQNNGV. V dropped 8 bases and J dropped 7 bases, with 21 bases sitting between them. V usage is TRBV11-2 and J usage is TRBJ2-7; the D gene is possibly TRBD1 (6 bases). The sequenced sample consisted of peripheral blood. The sequence came from a man aged 50-60 years with acute or convalescent COVID-19. This CDR3 is CASSSQGLLGEQYF. The CDR3 DNA is TGTGCCAGCTCCTCCCAGGGGTTATTAGGGGAGCAGTACTTC.